The next 18 T cell receptor beta chains were all read from a single sample in a study of T cell changes during pregnancy in multiple sclerosis. Sequencing used immunoSEQ multiplex PCR; TCRdb keeps in-frame clones, though not all of them. The top ten hold 0.2% of the sample, which has approximately 60,000 clones, about 90% seen once. The input for sequencing was CD4+ T cells from peripheral blood mononuclear cells, taken in the second trimester of pregnancy. These receptor sequences come from a female donor with multiple sclerosis, enrolled in a pregnancy study.

The rearrangement uses TRBV7-2 and TRBJ1-5, with D perhaps matching TRBD1 (5 bases). Germline values: CDR1 SGHTA, CDR2 FQGNSA. The CDR3 is made up of 15 amino acids. V shed 1 base and J shed 0 bases, with 7 bases lying between them. The CDR3 region is CASSLGTSSNQPQHF. The CDR3 bases are TGTGCCAGCAGCTTAGGGACATCTAGCAATCAGCCCCAGCATTTT.

The gene calls are TRBV19 and TRBJ2-1, with 13 bases matching TRBD2. In germline, CDR1 is LNHDA, CDR2 SQIVND (reference sequence). The CDR3 runs to 16 residues. V shed 6 bases, J shed 7 bases, and the junction held 9 bases outside the gene matches. CDR3 in amino acids: CASRQLAGGQGNEQFF. The CDR3 DNA sequence: TGTGCCAGTAGGCAACTAGCGGGGGGGCAGGGAAATGAGCAGTTCTTC.

The J gene is TRBJ2-3, the V gene TRBV15, with 12 bases aligning to TRBD2. The CDR3 runs 16 residues. Germline V gene data show CDR1 as LNHNV and CDR2 as YYDKDF (reference sequence). Trimming took 6 bases from V and 0 from J; bases not matched to a gene: 4. The CDR3 coding sequence is TGTGCCACCAGGACTACTAGCGGGGGGAGCACAGATACGCAGTATTTT. Translation: CATRTTSGGSTDTQYF.

The rearrangement joins TRBV11-1 to TRBJ2-7, with TRBD1 matching over 10 bases. CDR1 is SGHAT, CDR2 FQDESV, per germline (reference sequence). V trimming: 6 bases; J trimming: 2 bases; junction bases outside the gene matches: 7. There are 15 residues in the CDR3. The CDR3 DNA sequence: TGTGCCAGCAGAAGGCGGGACAGGGGTACCTACGAGCAGTACTTC. Amino acid sequence: CASRRRDRGTYEQYF.

This sequence joins TRBV19 and TRBJ2-5, with a possible D match to TRBD1 (5 bases). The CDR3 has 14 residues. Germline values: CDR1 LNHDA, CDR2 SQIVND (reference sequence). The V and J ends lost 5 bases and 2 bases respectively, with 12 bases between them. The CDR3 DNA sequence: TGTGCCAGTAGTCGCCGCCAGGGACAAGAGACCCAGTACTTC. Translating gives CASSRRQGQETQYF.

The V gene is TRBV6-1, the J gene TRBJ2-3, with 9 bases aligning to TRBD1. Per germline, CDR1 MNHNS and CDR2 SASEGT. V was pared by 4 bases and J by 4 bases, with 6 bases of the junction left unmatched. The CDR3 length is 15 residues. The chain's CDR3 is CASSGWGQGPDTQYF. The DNA for the CDR3 is TGTGCCAGCAGTGGATGGGGACAGGGTCCAGATACGCAGTATTTT.

This clone was found a few times. Here the CDR3 reads CASSLSTGLADGYTF. The CDR3 DNA reads TGCGCCAGCAGCTTATCAACAGGGCTGGCAGATGGCTACACCTTC. The chain joins TRBV5-1 to TRBJ1-2; weak D call: TRBD1 (6 bases). The germline V gene has CDR1 SGHRS and CDR2 YFSETQ. This CDR3 spans 15 amino acids. V shed 2 bases and J shed 6 bases, with 17 bases lying between them.

The rearrangement links TRBV9 to TRBJ2-1; 13 positions match TRBD2. The V and J ends lost 2 bases and 5 bases, in that order; junction bases with no gene match: 10. The CDR3 is 18 residues long. CDR1 is SGDLS and CDR2 is YYNGEE in the germline V gene. The CDR3: CASSVSSGGLAGNNEQFF. CDR3 coding DNA: TGTGCCAGCAGCGTTTCGTCTGGGGGACTAGCGGGGAACAATGAGCAGTTCTTC.

This clone has more than one count but fewer than ten. The gene calls are TRBV2 and TRBJ1-2, with 10 bases aligning to TRBD1. Per germline, CDR1 SNHLY and CDR2 FYNNEI. V shed 7 bases and J 6 bases; nucleotides not matched to a gene: 8. This CDR3 is built from 14 residues. As DNA, the CDR3 is TGTGCCAGCAACCGCCCGGGACAGGGGAATGGCTACACCTTC. Its translation: CASNRPGQGNGYTF.

V and J are TRBV7-9 and TRBJ2-3, with D perhaps matching TRBD1 (6 bases). Germline V gene lookup returns CDR1 SEHNR and CDR2 FQNEAQ (reference sequence). Trimming took 5 bases from V and 0 from J, leaving 15 bases between them. CDR3 length: 16 amino acids. Here the CDR3 reads CASSRGRGQSTDTQYF. CDR3 coding DNA: TGTGCCAGCAGCCGTGGCAGGGGCCAAAGCACAGATACGCAGTATTTT.

The chain links TRBV11-2 to TRBJ2-5; 7 nucleotides match TRBD2. The germline V gene encodes CDR1 SGHAT and CDR2 FQNNGV. There are 18 residues in the CDR3. V lost 4 bases and J lost 5; bases outside the gene matches: 19. The DNA of the CDR3 is TGTGCCAGCAGCTCCCGTCGCTCGGGGGGACGAGTAGGCGAGACCCAGTACTTC. It codes for CASSSRRSGGRVGETQYF.

The chain carries TRBV19 and TRBJ1-1; TRBD1 might be the D (6 bases). The CDR3 consists of 15 residues. The germline V gene has CDR1 LNHDA and CDR2 SQIVND (reference sequence). The V end lost 3 bases, the J end lost 4 bases, and 15 bases lay between the germline ends. Here the CDR3 reads CASSIGGPRGTEAFF. The CDR3 DNA follows: TGTGCCAGTAGTATCGGGGGGCCCCGAGGCACTGAAGCTTTCTTT.

This chain uses TRBV5-5 with TRBJ2-2, with 8 bases fitting TRBD1. V lost 0 bases, J lost 5 bases, and 9 bases stayed unmatched. Looked up from germline, CDR1 is SGHKS and CDR2 is YYEKEE (reference sequence). The CDR3 sequence is 17 residues long. This CDR3 is CASSLGPGGAETGELFF. DNA for the CDR3: TGTGCCAGCAGCTTGGGGCCAGGGGGCGCGGAGACCGGGGAGCTGTTTTTT.

This chain joins TRBV19 and TRBJ2-7, with D perhaps TRBD2 (6 bases). The CDR3 consists of 14 residues. The V end was cut by 1 base, the J end by 0 bases, with 7 bases between. Germline V lookup: CDR1 LNHDA, CDR2 SQIVND (reference sequence). CDR3 loop: CASSIGGISYEQYF. For the CDR3, the DNA is TGTGCCAGTAGTATAGGCGGGATCTCCTACGAGCAGTACTTC. The full variable domain, rest sourced from reference TRBV19 and TRBJ2-7, is DGGITQSPKYLFRKEGQNVTLSCEQNLNHDAMYWYRQDPGQGLRLIYYSQIVNDFQKGDIAEGYSVSREKKESFPLTVTSAQKNPTAFYLCASSIGGISYEQYFGPGTRLTVT.

The chain uses TRBV28 and TRBJ2-2; TRBD1 matches 8 bases. Trimming removed 4 bases from V and 5 bases from J; junction bases left unmatched: 9. This CDR3 region has 16 residues. Germline CDR1 MDHEN, CDR2 SYDVKM. CDR3 bases: TGTGCCAGCAGTTATTACAGGGGGAGTGGAACCGGGGAGCTGTTTTTT. Amino acids: CASSYYRGSGTGELFF.

A single count supports this clone. The chain recombines TRBV18 with TRBJ2-7; 7 positions agree with TRBD1. Germline V gene lookup returns CDR1 KGHSH and CDR2 LQKENI. The CDR3 sequence is 16 residues long. With 0 bases clipped from V and 3 bases from J, the junction kept 8 bases outside the gene matches. The CDR3: CASSPPGQKSYYEQYF. The CDR3 coding sequence is TGTGCCAGCTCACCACCGGGACAGAAATCTTACTACGAGCAGTACTTC.

This chain connects TRBV5-5 to TRBJ2-1, with D possibly TRBD1 on 7 matching bases. This CDR3 is 15 amino acids long. The germline V gene has CDR1 SGHKS and CDR2 YYEKEE (reference sequence). V was shortened by 0 bases and J by 10 bases, with 17 bases between the two germline ends. The CDR3 sequence is CASSLVFGGGDEQFF. CDR3 DNA: TGTGCCAGCAGCTTGGTGTTTGGAGGGGGCGACGAGCAGTTCTTC.

The chain carries TRBV2 and TRBJ1-5; 7 positions match TRBD1. Trimming removed 4 bases from V and 5 bases from J; junction bases left unmatched: 11. The CDR3 extends over 16 amino acids. CDR1 SNHLY and CDR2 FYNNEI come from the germline V gene. The CDR3 reads CASSVGQGVRDQPQHF. DNA for the CDR3: TGTGCCAGCAGTGTAGGGCAGGGGGTGAGAGATCAGCCCCAGCATTTT.